One and the same sample provided the 16 T cell receptor beta chains below, sequenced in a study of OX40 agonist ivuxolimab in advanced cancers. Assay used: immunoSEQ multiplex PCR; TCRdb lists only in-frame clones, some missing. This repertoire shows 70,000 to 85,000 clones, approximately 92% found once; its top ten account for 4% to 5%. The specimen comprised CD4+ or CD8+ T cells sorted from blood, sampled in a trial of the OX40 agonist ivuxolimab. All receptors derive from an adult with an advanced solid tumor such as melanoma, head and neck, liver or kidney cancer.

This clone showed up just once. The chain is built from TRBV5-6 and TRBJ2-3; possibly TRBD1 for D (6 bases). The CDR3 spans 15 residues. Per the germline V gene, CDR1 is SGHDT and CDR2 is YYEEEE. Trimming stripped 0 bases from V and 2 bases from J, with 10 bases between. The CDR3 coding sequence is TGTGCCAGCAGCTTGGTGGGGGCCAACACAGATACGCAGTATTTT. This gives the protein CASSLVGANTDTQYF.

The genes are TRBV7-2 and TRBJ1-1; maybe TRBD1 (6 bases). V lost 3 bases and J lost 5, with 22 bases in between. CDR3 length: 17 amino acids. Germline assignment: CDR1 SGHTA and CDR2 FQGNSA. The CDR3 sequence: CASSFGLLGRGGTEAFF. As DNA, the CDR3 is TGTGCCAGCAGCTTTGGTCTTTTGGGGAGAGGGGGAACTGAAGCTTTCTTT.

This clone was seen only once. The V gene is TRBV11-2, the J gene TRBJ2-3; 11 positions agree with TRBD2. Trimming at V came to 5 bases and at J to 2 bases, leaving 6 bases not matched to a gene. This CDR3 contains 16 residues. CDR1 SGHAT and CDR2 FQNNGV come from the germline V gene. The CDR3 DNA sequence: TGTGCCAGCAGCCAAACTAGCGGGGGATCCACAGATACGCAGTATTTT. Its translation: CASSQTSGGSTDTQYF.

V and J are TRBV6-6 and TRBJ1-4; TRBD1 matches at 7 bases. Germline V gene sequence: CDR1 MNHNY, CDR2 SVGAGI (reference sequence). The trim removed 7 bases at V and 0 bases at J, leaving 8 bases unmatched. The CDR3 runs to 16 residues. Here the CDR3 DNA reads TGTGCCAGCACCGACAGGGAACTTGCAACTAATGAAAAACTGTTTTTT. Its protein is CASTDRELATNEKLFF.

The CDR3 region is CASSPQGVNTGELFF. CDR3 in DNA: TGTGCCAGCTCACCTCAGGGAGTTAACACCGGGGAGCTGTTTTTT. The chain couples TRBV18 to TRBJ2-2; possibly TRBD1 or TRBD2 for D (5 bases each). The CDR3 has 15 residues. CDR1 and CDR2 (germline): KGHSH, LQKENI. V was cut by 3 bases and J by 2 bases, with 10 bases left in between. Complete variable domain (other parts from reference TRBV18 and TRBJ2-2): NAGVMQNPRHLVRRRGQEARLRCSPMKGHSHVYWYRQLPEEGLKFMVYLQKENIIDESGMPKERFSAEFPKEGPSILRIQQVVRGDSAAYFCASSPQGVNTGELFFGEGSRLTVL.

The chain couples TRBV6-1 to TRBJ2-7, with D hard to call. Germline CDR1 reads MNHNS; CDR2 reads SASEGT. The CDR3 is 14 residues long. V lost 1 base and J 0 bases, leaving 7 bases between the germline ends. CDR3 in amino acids: CASSEVRRSYEQYF. As DNA, the CDR3 is TGTGCCAGCAGTGAAGTACGGCGCTCCTACGAGCAGTACTTC.

V is TRBV6-5 and J is TRBJ2-2; 7 nucleotides match TRBD2. Germline V gives CDR1 MNHEY, CDR2 SVGAGI. The junction had 8 bases not matched to a gene; V was cut back by 7 bases and J by 3 bases. The CDR3 runs to 15 residues. The CDR3 loop reads CASTRAGIHTGELFF. The CDR3 DNA reads as TGTGCCAGCACCCGAGCGGGAATACACACCGGGGAGCTGTTTTTT.

This clone turned up a few times. The chain combines TRBV28 with TRBJ2-5; 8 positions match TRBD1. The germline V gene encodes CDR1 MDHEN and CDR2 SYDVKM. The CDR3 covers 15 residues. With 6 bases clipped from V and 4 bases from J, the junction kept 10 bases outside the gene matches. The CDR3 bases are TGTGCCAGCAGACCAGGGGGCTTGGACGTAGAGACCCAGTACTTC. Translation gives CASRPGGLDVETQYF. The full variable domain, rest sourced from reference TRBV28 and TRBJ2-5, is DVKVTQSSRYLVKRTGEKVFLECVQDMDHENMFWYRQDPGLGLRLIYFSYDVKMKEKGDIPEGYSVSREKKERFSLILESASTNQTSMYLCASRPGGLDVETQYFGPGTRLLVL.

This chain joins TRBV19 and TRBJ1-1; D is ambiguous. Germline V CDR1 and CDR2: LNHDA, SQIVND (reference sequence). The length of the CDR3 is 14 residues. Trimming removed 6 bases at V and 1 base at J, with 12 bases between. CDR3 amino acids: CASRSRHGNTEAFF. Here the CDR3 DNA reads TGTGCCAGTAGAAGCCGACACGGGAACACTGAAGCTTTCTTT.

This chain links TRBV2 with TRBJ1-5, with D tentatively TRBD1 (5 bases). The CDR3 consists of 13 residues. In germline, CDR1 is SNHLY, CDR2 FYNNEI. The V end lost 6 bases, the J end lost 3 bases, and 9 bases lay between the germline ends. In nucleotides, the CDR3 is TGTGCCAGCAGCAGGGAAAACAATCAGCCCCAGCATTTT. Protein: CASSRENNQPQHF.

This sequence joins TRBV15 and TRBJ2-7; D is unclear. V was cut by 0 bases and J by 2 bases, with 14 bases left in between. Germline V gives CDR1 LNHNV, CDR2 YYDKDF (reference sequence). This CDR3 has 16 amino acids. CDR3 DNA sequence: TGTGCCACCAGCAGAGATCGGCGGACGGGTCCCTACGAGCAGTACTTC. This codes for CATSRDRRTGPYEQYF.

This rearrangement joins TRBV10-1 to TRBJ2-7; 10 bases agree with TRBD1. Trimming at V came to 3 bases and at J to 5 bases, leaving 4 bases not matched to a gene. The CDR3 has 14 amino acids. The germline V gene encodes CDR1 WNHNN and CDR2 SYGVQD (reference sequence). The CDR3 DNA is TGCGCCAGCAGTGAACCGGGACAGGGGAACGAGCAGTACTTC. Protein: CASSEPGQGNEQYF.

The V and J genes are TRBV6-6 and TRBJ2-1; TRBD1 matches at 8 bases. Germline V gene data show CDR1 as MNHNY and CDR2 as SVGAGI (reference sequence). V shed 6 bases and J 5 bases; nucleotides not matched to a gene: 6. The length of the CDR3 is 14 residues. CDR3 protein: CASRGTGGHNEQFF. CDR3 nucleotide sequence: TGTGCCAGCAGGGGGACAGGAGGTCACAATGAGCAGTTCTTC.

The chain uses TRBV7-9 and TRBJ2-7, with 11 bases that match TRBD2. CDR3 length: 15 residues. Trimming removed 5 bases from V and 3 bases from J; junction bases left unmatched: 6. Germline assignment: CDR1 SEHNR and CDR2 FQNEAQ (reference sequence). The CDR3: CASSLGLAGFYEQYF. The CDR3 DNA sequence: TGTGCCAGCAGCCTAGGACTAGCGGGTTTCTACGAGCAGTACTTC. The variable domain in full, with the rest retrieved from reference TRBV7-9 and TRBJ2-7, is DTGVSQNPRHKITKRGQNVTFRCDPISEHNRLYWYRQTLGQGPEFLTYFQNEAQLEKSRLLSDRFSAERPKGSFSTLEIQRTEQGDSAMYLCASSLGLAGFYEQYFGPGTRLTVT.

The chain recombines TRBV7-2 with TRBJ2-7, with D perhaps matching TRBD2 (7 bases). Germline CDR1 and CDR2: SGHTA and FQGNSA. The CDR3 is 14 amino acids. Between the trimmed V and J ends, which lost 5 bases and 2 bases, there was a span of 13 bases. CDR3 loop: CASSPQRDTYEQYF. CDR3 nucleotides: TGTGCCAGCAGCCCCCAGCGGGACACCTACGAGCAGTACTTC. The full variable domain, its missing parts supplied by reference TRBV7-2 and TRBJ2-7, is GAGVSQSPSNKVTEKGKDVELRCDPISGHTALYWYRQSLGQGLEFLIYFQGNSAPDKSGLPSDRFSAERTGGSVSTLTIQRTQQEDSAVYLCASSPQRDTYEQYFGPGTRLTVT.

The chain employs TRBV18 and TRBJ2-2; possible D gene TRBD1, 6 bases. This CDR3 spans 16 amino acids. The V end lost 3 bases, the J end lost 0 bases, and 11 bases lay between the germline ends. From germline, CDR1 is KGHSH and CDR2 LQKENI. The CDR3: CASSPFSGANTGELFF. The CDR3 DNA sequence: TGTGCCAGCTCACCGTTCTCAGGGGCGAACACCGGGGAGCTGTTTTTT.